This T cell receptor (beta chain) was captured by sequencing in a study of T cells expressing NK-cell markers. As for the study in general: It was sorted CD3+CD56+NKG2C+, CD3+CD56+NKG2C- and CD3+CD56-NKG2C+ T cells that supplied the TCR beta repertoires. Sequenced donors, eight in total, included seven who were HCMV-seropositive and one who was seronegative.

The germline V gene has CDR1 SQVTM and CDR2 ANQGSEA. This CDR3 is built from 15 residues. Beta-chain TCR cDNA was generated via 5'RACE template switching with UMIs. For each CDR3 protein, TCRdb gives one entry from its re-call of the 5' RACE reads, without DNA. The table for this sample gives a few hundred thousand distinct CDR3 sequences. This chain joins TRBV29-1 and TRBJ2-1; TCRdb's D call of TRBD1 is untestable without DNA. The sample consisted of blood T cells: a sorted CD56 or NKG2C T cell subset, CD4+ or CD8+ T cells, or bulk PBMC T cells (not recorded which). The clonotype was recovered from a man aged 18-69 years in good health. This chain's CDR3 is CSVRRTGGSHNEQFF.